The present entry profiles one T cell receptor beta chain with its context. With 60 Vbeta and 13 Jbeta primers, the PCR was carried out. Assay: immunoSEQ multiplex PCR; the TCRdb copy retains only in-frame clones and omits some. The sample yields about 170,000 clones, less than 75% seen once. This sample was included in a study of cytomegalovirus exposure and HLA in healthy donors. Germline CDR1 is LNHDA and CDR2 is SQIVND (reference sequence). The CDR3 consists of 14 residues. V lost 3 bases and J lost 0, with 9 bases in between. The sequence was obtained from a girl aged 5-17 years in good health and CMV-seronegative. V gene TRBV19 combines with J gene TRBJ2-7; possibly TRBD2 for D (6 bases). Specimen: PBMCs. CDR3 region: CASSISGSSYEQYF. DNA of the CDR3: TGTGCCAGTAGTATTAGCGGTAGCTCCTACGAGCAGTACTTC.